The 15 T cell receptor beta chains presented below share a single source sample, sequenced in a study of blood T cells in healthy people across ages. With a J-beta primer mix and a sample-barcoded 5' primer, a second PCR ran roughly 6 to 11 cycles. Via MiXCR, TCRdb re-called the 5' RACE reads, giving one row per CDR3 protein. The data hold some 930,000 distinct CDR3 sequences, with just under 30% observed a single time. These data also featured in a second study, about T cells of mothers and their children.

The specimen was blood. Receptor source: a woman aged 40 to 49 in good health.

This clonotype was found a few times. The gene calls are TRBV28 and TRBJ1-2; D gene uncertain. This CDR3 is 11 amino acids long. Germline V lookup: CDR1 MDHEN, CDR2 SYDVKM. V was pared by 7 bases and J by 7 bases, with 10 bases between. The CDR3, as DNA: TGTGCCAGCACTACAGTCGGTGGCTACACCTTC. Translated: CASTTVGGYTF.

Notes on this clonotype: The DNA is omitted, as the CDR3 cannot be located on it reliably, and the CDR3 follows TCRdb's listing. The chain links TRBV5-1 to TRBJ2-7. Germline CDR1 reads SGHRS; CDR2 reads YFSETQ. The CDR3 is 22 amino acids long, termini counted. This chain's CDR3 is CASSFYICSAENQDRGSYEQYF.

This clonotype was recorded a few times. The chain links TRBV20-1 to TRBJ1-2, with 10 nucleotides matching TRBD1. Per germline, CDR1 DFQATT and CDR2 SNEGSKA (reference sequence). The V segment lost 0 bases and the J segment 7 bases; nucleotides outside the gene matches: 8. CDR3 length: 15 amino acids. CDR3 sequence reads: CSARERDRGTRGYTF. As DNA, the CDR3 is TGCAGTGCTAGAGAAAGGGACAGGGGTACGCGTGGCTACACCTTC.

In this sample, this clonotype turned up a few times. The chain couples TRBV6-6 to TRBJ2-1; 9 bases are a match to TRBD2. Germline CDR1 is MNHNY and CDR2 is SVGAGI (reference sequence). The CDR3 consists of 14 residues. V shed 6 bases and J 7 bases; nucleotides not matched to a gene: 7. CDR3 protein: CASRSGGPGNEQFF. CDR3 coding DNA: TGTGCCAGCAGGAGCGGGGGGCCGGGAAATGAGCAGTTCTTC.

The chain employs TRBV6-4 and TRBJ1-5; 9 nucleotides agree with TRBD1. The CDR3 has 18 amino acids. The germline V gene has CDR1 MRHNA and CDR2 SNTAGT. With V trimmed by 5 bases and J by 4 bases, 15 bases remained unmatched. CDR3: CASSRDKLSGQGNQPQHF. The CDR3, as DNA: TGTGCCAGCAGTCGAGACAAACTATCGGGACAGGGAAATCAGCCCCAGCATTTT.

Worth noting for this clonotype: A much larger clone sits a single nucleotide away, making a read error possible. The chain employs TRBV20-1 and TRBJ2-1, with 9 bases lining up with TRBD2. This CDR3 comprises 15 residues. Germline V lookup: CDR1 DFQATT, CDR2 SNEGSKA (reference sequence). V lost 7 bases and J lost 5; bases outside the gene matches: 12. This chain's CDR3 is CSVHSPLAGNNEQFF. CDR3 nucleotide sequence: TGCAGTGTCCACAGTCCCCTAGCGGGGAACAATGAGCAGTTCTTC.

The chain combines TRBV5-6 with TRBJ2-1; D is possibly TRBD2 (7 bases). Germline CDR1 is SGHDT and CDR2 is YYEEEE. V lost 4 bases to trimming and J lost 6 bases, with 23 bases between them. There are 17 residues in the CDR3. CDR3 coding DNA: TGTGCCAGCAGCCCTAATTACCCGGCGGGGGCGCTCAATGAGCAGTTCTTC. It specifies CASSPNYPAGALNEQFF.

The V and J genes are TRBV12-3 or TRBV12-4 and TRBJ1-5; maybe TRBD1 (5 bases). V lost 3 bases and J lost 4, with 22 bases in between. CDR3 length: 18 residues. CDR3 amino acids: CASSLPGSGAGANQPQHF. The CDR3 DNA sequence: TGTGCCAGCAGTTTGCCTGGTTCCGGGGCAGGCGCAAATCAGCCCCAGCATTTT.

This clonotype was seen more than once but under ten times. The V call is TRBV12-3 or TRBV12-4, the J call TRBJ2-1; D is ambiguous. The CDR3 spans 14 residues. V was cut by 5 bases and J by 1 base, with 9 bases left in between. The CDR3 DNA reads TGTGCCAGCAGTCCGAATCTTTCCTACAATGAGCAGTTCTTC. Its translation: CASSPNLSYNEQFF.

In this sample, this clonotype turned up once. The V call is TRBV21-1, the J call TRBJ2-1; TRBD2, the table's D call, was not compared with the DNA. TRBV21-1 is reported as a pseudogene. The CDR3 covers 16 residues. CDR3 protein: CASSKGGGSSYNEQFF. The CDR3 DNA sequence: TGTGCCAGCAGCAAGGGCGGGGGGTCCTCCTACAATGAGCAGTTCTTC.

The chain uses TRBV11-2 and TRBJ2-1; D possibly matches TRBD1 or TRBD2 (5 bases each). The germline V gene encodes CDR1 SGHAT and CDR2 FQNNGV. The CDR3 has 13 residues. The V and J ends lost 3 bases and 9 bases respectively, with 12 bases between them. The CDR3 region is CASSFLGGTEQFF. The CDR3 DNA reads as TGTGCCAGCAGCTTCCTTGGGGGTACTGAGCAGTTCTTC.

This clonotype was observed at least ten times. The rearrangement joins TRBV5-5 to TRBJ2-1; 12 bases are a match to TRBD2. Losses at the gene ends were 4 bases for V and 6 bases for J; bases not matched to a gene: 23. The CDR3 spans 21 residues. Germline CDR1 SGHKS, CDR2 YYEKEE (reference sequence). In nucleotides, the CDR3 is TGTGCCAGCAGCCGTGGAGGGGCCCCTAGCGGGGGGGCCCTCGGTCGCAATGAGCAGTTCTTC. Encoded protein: CASSRGGAPSGGALGRNEQFF.

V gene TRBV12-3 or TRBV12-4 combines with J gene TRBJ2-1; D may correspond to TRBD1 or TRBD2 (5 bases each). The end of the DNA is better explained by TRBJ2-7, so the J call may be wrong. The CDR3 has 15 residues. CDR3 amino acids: CASTTTGTSYNEQYF. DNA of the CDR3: TGTGCCAGCACTACAACCGGGACCTCCTACAATGAGCAGTACTTC.

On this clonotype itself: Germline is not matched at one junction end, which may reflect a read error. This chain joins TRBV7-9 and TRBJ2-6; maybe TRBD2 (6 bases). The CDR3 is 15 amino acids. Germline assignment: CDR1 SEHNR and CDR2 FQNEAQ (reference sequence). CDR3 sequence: CTSSLGGSGANVLTF. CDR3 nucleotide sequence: TGTACCAGCAGCTTGGGGGGCTCTGGGGCCAACGTCCTGACTTTC.

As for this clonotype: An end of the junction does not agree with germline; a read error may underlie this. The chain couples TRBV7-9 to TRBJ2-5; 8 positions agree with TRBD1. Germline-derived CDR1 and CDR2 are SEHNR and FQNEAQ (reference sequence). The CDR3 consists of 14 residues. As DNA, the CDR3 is TGTGCCAGCAACTTAGCGACAGGGGCCGAGACCCAGTACTTC. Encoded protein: CASNLATGAETQYF.